This entry features one T cell receptor beta chain sequence. CDR1 and CDR2 from the germline V gene are SGHDN and FVKESK. There are 14 residues in the CDR3. Trimming left V 3 bases short and J 6 bases short, with 15 bases between. This sample is drawn from a study of blood T cell repertoires in COVID-19. Across the study: The origin of the acute and convalescent COVID-19 samples was the United States, Italy and Spain.

In the authors' methods: Using reference gene primer amplification, nucleated cell counts were estimated. The table came from immunoSEQ multiplex PCR; TCRdb's copy has only in-frame clones and leaves some out. That table is the source of V, J and clone size, and D and trimming were worked out from the DNA. This table has under 250,000 clones, 81% appearing once. The study recruited people aged roughly 18 to 89 years across more than 20 US areas. Clinical history reported by participants formed the basis on which cohorts were assigned. This TCR derives from a woman in her fifties or sixties with acute COVID-19. Sequencing input: PBMCs or T cells enriched from blood (not recorded which). The chain couples TRBV14 to TRBJ2-7; D gene ambiguous. The DNA of the CDR3 is TGTGCCAGCAGCCACTTACTCCTGGTTGGCGAGCAGTACTTC. It translates to CASSHLLLVGEQYF.